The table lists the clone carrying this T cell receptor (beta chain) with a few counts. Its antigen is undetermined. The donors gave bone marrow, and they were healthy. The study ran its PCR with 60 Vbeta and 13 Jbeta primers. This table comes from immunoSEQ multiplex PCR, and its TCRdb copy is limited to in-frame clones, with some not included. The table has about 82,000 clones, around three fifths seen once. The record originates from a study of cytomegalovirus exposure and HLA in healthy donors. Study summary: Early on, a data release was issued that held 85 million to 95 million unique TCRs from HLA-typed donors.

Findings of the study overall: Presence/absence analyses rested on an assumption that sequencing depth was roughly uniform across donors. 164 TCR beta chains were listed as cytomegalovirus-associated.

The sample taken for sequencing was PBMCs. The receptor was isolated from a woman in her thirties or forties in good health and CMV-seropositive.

The CDR3 DNA reads as TGTGCCAGCAGTTACCCTATGGGACAGAGGACCGGGGAGCTGTTTTTT. Its protein is CASSYPMGQRTGELFF. The J gene is TRBJ2-2, the V gene TRBV28; 7 bases map to TRBD1. V dropped 4 bases and J dropped 5; count of bases not matched to a gene: 10. The germline gives CDR1 MDHEN, CDR2 SYDVKM. The CDR3 sequence is 16 residues long.